This record looks at one T cell receptor beta chain sequence and its context. What antigen it recognizes has not been identified. No quality values exist for individual bases; no much larger clone is one base distant. TCRbeta CDR3 regions were amplified from genomic DNA by means of the immunoSEQ Assay, a bias-controlled multiplex PCR. The paper's processing steps were these. The number of nucleated cells in each sample was estimated from the amplification of reference gene primers within the assay. To quantify the absolute abundance of each unique TCRbeta CDR3 rearrangement, sequence reads were collapsed and filtered. For each sample, productive Simpson clonality was calculated as the square root of Simpson's diversity index across productive rearrangements. TCRdb took over this immuneACCESS table, retaining in-frame rearrangements with V and J assigned. Such tables are incomplete; in checked studies, under half of the missing clones stem from an unresolved V gene, and the remainder is unexplained. V, J and clone size are taken as reported in that table, and D and trimming were inferred from the DNA itself. Across this sample there are approximately 250,000 clones, with 86% seen only once. The top ten constitute approximately 4% of the sample.

The data are from a study of blood T cell repertoires in COVID-19 (dated by TCRdb to about 2020). About the investigation overall: Samples covering the acute and convalescent phases of COVID-19 were provided by collaborators in the United States, Italy and Spain. The prospective study material was composed of cDNA or gDNA derived from T cells, B-cell-depleted T cells, or PBMCs. Subjects who had been exposed to COVID-19, were actively infected with it, or had recovered from it provided the deeply sampled blood TCRbeta repertoires that made up the dataset. The repertoires were made available in a free public database intended to serve as a resource for research on the immune response to SARS-CoV-2. Samples came from the ongoing ImmuneRACE study (first 160 participants) plus 1,254 subjects from 6 global collaborators. Nearly every sample came with metadata listing a de-identified subject ID, COVID-19 status, age in years and sex. HLA class I and class II types, where available, came from metadata supplied by the sample provider rather than from assay-based typing. The investigation overall reported the following: Clinical and demographic metadata were provided uncurated, with the amount varying by source and participant.

The collaborating institutions used their own protocols to collect whole blood in K2EDTA tubes. For TCRbeta analysis, collaborator samples were shipped as frozen whole blood, as isolated PBMCs, or as DNA extracted from either sample type. The source of this sequence is a man between 18 and 35 years old with active or convalescent COVID-19. The sequenced sample consisted of peripheral blood.

The CDR3 amino acid sequence is: CASSPTGGEVQPQHF. Here is the DNA: TGCGCCAGCAGCCCGACGGGGGGCGAGGTTCAGCCCCAGCATTTT. The rearranged chain carries TRBV5-1 and TRBJ1-5, with TRBD1 tentatively as D gene (6 bases match). Including cysteine and phenylalanine, the CDR3 has 15 amino acids. The sequence is cut down to CDR3 DNA, 45 bases in frame from base 1. The germline V gene specifies SGHRS as CDR1 and YFSETQ as CDR2. V sheds 4 bases and J sheds 6 bases, leaving 17 bases between their ends. With the portions outside the CDR3 filled from the reference TRBV5-1 and TRBJ1-5 genes, the complete variable region becomes KAGVTQTPRYLIKTRGQQVTLSCSPISGHRSVSWYQQTPGQGLQFLFEYFSETQRNKGNFPGRFSGRQFSNSRSEMNVSTLELGDSALYLCASSPTGGEVQPQHFGDGTRLSIL.